Listed below are T cell receptor gamma chains from one sample, sequenced in a study of gamma-delta T cells after stem cell transplantation. TCRdb processed the RT-PCR reads again with the CATT caller. The sample lists roughly 420 gamma-chain clones, around 4.7% occurring once. The sample consisted of gamma-delta T cells. Receptor source: a human donor. It is not recorded whose cells these are; they may come from a transplant donor. The CDR3 runs from the conserved cysteine through the conserved F or W. Clone size is shown for a subset of rows, as once, few, many or a class of expanded clone.

cdr3_nt	cdr3_aa	v_call	clone_size	j_call
TGTGCCTTGTGGGAGGACCTACGTGAGTTGGGCAAAAAAATCAAGGTATTT	CALWEDLRELGKKIKVF	TRGV9	large	TRGJP
TGTACCTTGTGGGGGGTGCAAAATTCGGAGAAACTCTTT	CTLWGVQNSEKLF	TRGV9	.	TRGJ1/TRGJ2
TGTGCCTTGTGGGAGGTGCGAGTAAGTGATCGGATCAAGACATTT	CALWEVRVSDRIKTF	TRGV9	few	TRGJP2
TGTGCCTTGTGGAAGGAGGAGTTGGGCAAAAAAATCAAGGTATTT	CALWKEELGKKIKVF	TRGV9	large	TRGJP
TGTGCCACCTGGGATTTCGGAGGGTGGATCAAGACGTTT	CATWDFGGWIKTF	TRGV8	large	TRGJP2
TGTGCCACCTGGGACAGATTCGGTTATAAGAAACTCTTT	CATWDRFGYKKLF	TRGV4	.	TRGJ1/TRGJ2
TGTGCCACCTGGCCGAATTATTATAAGAAACTCTTT	CATWPNYYKKLF	TRGV5	large	TRGJ1/TRGJ2
TGTGCCTTGTGGGAGGGCGCTGAGAAATTGGGCAAAAAAATCAAGGTATTT	CALWEGAEKLGKKIKVF	TRGV9	.	TRGJP
TGTGCCACCTGGGACAGGCCTACGAAACTCTTT	CATWDRPTKLF	TRGV3	hyperexpanded	TRGJ1/TRGJ2
TGTGCCTTGTGGGAGGATGCAAATTATTATAAGAAACTCTTT	CALWEDANYYKKLF	TRGV9	hyperexpanded	TRGJ1/TRGJ2
TGTGCCTTGTGGGAGGTAGAAGAGTTGGGCAAAAAAATCAAGGTATTT	CALWEVEELGKKIKVF	TRGV9	large	TRGJP
TGTGCCTTGTGGGAGGCGAAGCAAGAGTTGGGCAAAAAAATCAAGGTATTT	CALWEAKQELGKKIKVF	TRGV9	medium-sized	TRGJP
TGTGCCTTGTGGGAGGTGCACGAGAGTTATTATAAGAAACTCTTT	CALWEVHESYYKKLF	TRGV9	hyperexpanded	TRGJ1/TRGJ2
TGTGCCACCTGGGATCATTATAAGAAACTCTTT	CATWDHYKKLF	TRGV8	large	TRGJ1/TRGJ2
TGTGCCACCTGGATGTCGAATTATTATAAGAAACTCTTT	CATWMSNYYKKLF	TRGV2	large	TRGJ1/TRGJ2
TGTGCCTTGTGGGATGAACAAGAGTTGGGCAAAAAAATCAAGGTATTT	CALWDEQELGKKIKVF	TRGV9	medium-sized	TRGJP
TGTGCCTTGTGGGAGGTGAATCAAGAGTTGGGCAAAAAAATCAAGGTATTT	CALWEVNQELGKKIKVF	TRGV9	large	TRGJP
TGTGCCACCTGGCCCTATAGTAGTGATTGGATCAAGACGTTT	CATWPYSSDWIKTF	TRGV3	large	TRGJP2
TGTGCCTTGTGGGAGGTCGACCAAGAGTTGGGCAAAAAAATCAAGGTATTT	CALWEVDQELGKKIKVF	TRGV9	large	TRGJP
TGTGCCACCTGGGAGGGTTATAAGAAACTCTTT	CATWEGYKKLF	TRGV4	.	TRGJ1/TRGJ2
TGTGCCTTGTGGATACAAGAGTTGGGCAAAAAAATCAAGGTATTT	CALWIQELGKKIKVF	TRGV9	large	TRGJP
TGTGCCACCTGGGATAGTAATACCACTGGTTGGTTCAAGATATTT	CATWDSNTTGWFKIF	TRGV8	few	TRGJP1
TGTGCCTTGTGGGAGGGCGCGGATTTGGATAAGAAACTCTTT	CALWEGADLDKKLF	TRGV9	large	TRGJ1/TRGJ2
TGTGCCACCTGGGATGGGCCGGGGTATAAGAAACTCTTT	CATWDGPGYKKLF	TRGV4	few	TRGJ1/TRGJ2